This TCR beta chain is drawn from a study of blood T cell repertoires in COVID-19 (dated by TCRdb to the early 2020s). Context from the whole study: The collaborator samples originated in the United States, Italy and Spain and spanned the acute and convalescent phases of COVID-19. The material from the prospective study consisted of cDNA or gDNA derived from T cells, B-cell-depleted T cells, or PBMCs. The samples were drawn from the first 160 participants of the ongoing ImmuneRACE study and from over a thousand subjects provided by 6 global collaborators. The repertoires were released in a freely available public database intended as a resource for research on the immune response to SARS-CoV-2. Where available, HLA class I and class II types were obtained from metadata supplied by the sample provider rather than from assay-based typing. A de-identified subject ID, COVID-19 status, age in years and sex were almost always included in the sample metadata. Subjects who had been exposed to COVID-19, were actively infected with it, or had recovered from it provided the deeply sampled blood TCRbeta repertoires that made up the dataset.

TCRbeta CDR3 regions were amplified from genomic DNA using the immunoSEQ Assay, a bias-controlled multiplex PCR. Concerning the study's data processing: Within the assay, amplification of reference gene primers was used to estimate how many nucleated cells each sample contained. To quantify the absolute abundance of each unique TCRbeta CDR3 rearrangement, sequence reads were collapsed and filtered. For each sample, productive Simpson clonality was calculated as the square root of Simpson's diversity index across productive rearrangements. TCRdb re-hosts the immuneACCESS table, in-frame sequences only. Its copies lack some clones; in the studies checked, an unresolved V gene accounts for under half of them, and the cause for the rest is not known. V and J calls plus clone size are reproduced from that table; the DNA served to infer D and trimming. This sample comprises more than 450,000 clones, roughly 87% of them detected only once. The ten largest account for about 0.65% of the sample.

Here is what the overall study found, with its caveats: How much clinical and demographic metadata was included differed by source and by participant, and the metadata was provided uncurated.

As to this clone: Its antigen is not yet known. One base away there is no much larger clone; base qualities are not given.

Participants in the prospective study were enrolled through a virtual design, were aged 18 to 89 years, and lived in some 24 United States geographic areas. Cohort assignment in the prospective study relied on participant-reported clinical history from a screening survey and a study questionnaire. For ImmuneRACE Cohort 3, a participant was defined as recovered based on two consecutive negative NP/OP PCR tests, clearance by a healthcare professional, or resolution of symptoms. Mobile phlebotomists in the prospective study collected whole blood, serum and a nasopharyngeal or oropharyngeal swab from every participant. Prospective study participants could optionally give additional blood draws and questionnaires over an approximately 2-month period. Before DNA extraction, prospective study blood samples were shipped either frozen or at room temperature. The sample taken for sequencing was PBMCs or T cells enriched from blood (not recorded which). The receptor's source is a woman aged 18-29 years who had recovered from COVID-19.

CDR3 region: CASSYTGLTEAFF. The bases read TGTGCCAGCAGTTATACCGGACTCACTGAAGCTTTCTTT. The sequence links TRBV27 to TRBJ1-1; a confident D gene designation cannot be given. Per the germline V gene (reference sequence), MNHEY is the CDR1 and SMNVEV is the CDR2. Its CDR3 holds 13 amino acids, cysteine through phenylalanine. Solely the CDR3 DNA is kept, with 39 bases framed from the first base. V sheds 4 bases and J sheds 4 bases, leaving 10 bases between their ends.